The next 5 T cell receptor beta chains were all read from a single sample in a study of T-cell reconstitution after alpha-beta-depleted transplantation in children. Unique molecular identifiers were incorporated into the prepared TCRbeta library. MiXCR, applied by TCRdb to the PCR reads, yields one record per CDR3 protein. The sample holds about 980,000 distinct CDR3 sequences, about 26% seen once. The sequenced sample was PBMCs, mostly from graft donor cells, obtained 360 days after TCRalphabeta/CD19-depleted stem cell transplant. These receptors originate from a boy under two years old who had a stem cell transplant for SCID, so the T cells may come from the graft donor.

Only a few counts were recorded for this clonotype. The chain's CDR3 is CASSYTTGRSEAFF. CDR3 DNA sequence: TGTGCCAGCAGTTACACGACAGGCCGCAGTGAAGCTTTCTTT. The genes are TRBV6-5 and TRBJ1-1, with a tentative D call TRBD1 (6 bases). The germline V gene encodes CDR1 MNHEY and CDR2 SVGAGI. The CDR3 has 14 amino acids. Trimming pared 2 bases from V and 7 bases from J, leaving 14 bases between.

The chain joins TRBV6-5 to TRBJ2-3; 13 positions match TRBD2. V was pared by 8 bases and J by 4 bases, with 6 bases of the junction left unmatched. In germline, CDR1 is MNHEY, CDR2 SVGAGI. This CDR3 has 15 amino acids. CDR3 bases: TGTGCCAGCCACTGGACTAGCGGGGGTCCAGATACGCAGTATTTT. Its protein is CASHWTSGGPDTQYF.

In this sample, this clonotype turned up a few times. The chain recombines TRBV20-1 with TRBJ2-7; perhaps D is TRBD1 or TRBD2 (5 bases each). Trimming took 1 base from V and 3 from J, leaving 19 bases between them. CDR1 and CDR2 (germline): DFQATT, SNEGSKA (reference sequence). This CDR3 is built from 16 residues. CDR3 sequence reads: CSARGPFSGPLYEQYF. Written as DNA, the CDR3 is TGCAGTGCTAGAGGCCCCTTTTCGGGACCCCTCTACGAGCAGTACTTC.

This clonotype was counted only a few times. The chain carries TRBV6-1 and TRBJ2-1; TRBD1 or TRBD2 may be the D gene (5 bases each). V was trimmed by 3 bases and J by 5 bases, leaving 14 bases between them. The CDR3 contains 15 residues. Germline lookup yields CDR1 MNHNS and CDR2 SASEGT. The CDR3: CASSDPNSGHNEQFF. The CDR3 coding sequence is TGTGCCAGCAGTGACCCAAATTCGGGGCACAATGAGCAGTTCTTC.

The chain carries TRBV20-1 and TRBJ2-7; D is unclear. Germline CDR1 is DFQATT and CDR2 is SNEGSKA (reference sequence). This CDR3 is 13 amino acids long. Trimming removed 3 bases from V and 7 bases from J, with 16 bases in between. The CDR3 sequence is CSASLVISREQYF. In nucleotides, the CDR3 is TGCAGTGCTAGTCTGGTTATTAGCAGGGAGCAGTACTTC.